These 32 T cell receptor beta chains came from one sample sequenced in a study of CD8+ T cells in alopecia areata. TCR sequencing used cDNA made by reverse transcription of extracted RNA. Sequenced by immunoSEQ multiplex PCR; TCRdb stores in-frame clones only, minus some. The table has around 60,000 clones, 44% seen once. Material: NKG2D-low CD8+ T cells sorted from blood. The receptors originated from a human donor with alopecia areata.

The chain links TRBV5-1 to TRBJ2-7, with TRBD2 matching over 9 bases. V gave up 0 bases and J gave up 3 bases; unmatched junction bases: 4. CDR3 size: 15 residues. Germline loops: CDR1 SGHRS, CDR2 YFSETQ. DNA for the CDR3: TGCGCCAGCAGCTTGGCCAAGCGGGGGGACTACGAGCAGTACTTC. Translation: CASSLAKRGDYEQYF.

This clone showed up just a few times. J is TRBJ2-3 and V is TRBV29-1; TRBD2 might be the D (6 bases). CDR3 length: 16 amino acids. V was clipped by 7 bases and J by 0 bases, with 20 bases between them. Germline V gene data show CDR1 as SQVTM and CDR2 as ANQGSEA. This CDR3 is CSARGDLTTSTDTQYF. CDR3 nucleotide sequence: TGCAGCGCCCGTGGGGACTTGACTACAAGCACAGATACGCAGTATTTT.

In this sample, this clone turned up a few times. The rearrangement joins TRBV29-1 to TRBJ2-7; 8 bases are shared with TRBD1. J lost 3 bases, V lost 6 bases, and 19 bases had no gene match. Germline V CDR1 and CDR2: SQVTM, ANQGSEA. The CDR3 covers 17 residues. In nucleotides, the CDR3 is TGCAGCGTAGCAGGGGGCATTCTCACCTCGGATTTCTACGAGCAGTACTTC. Translation gives CSVAGGILTSDFYEQYF.

As regards this clone: One end of the junction does not line up with germline, which may come from a read error. This chain links TRBV5-4 with TRBJ2-5, with 8 bases aligning to TRBD1. Germline V gene data show CDR1 as SGHNT and CDR2 as YYREEE (reference sequence). This CDR3 comprises 14 residues. The CDR3 here is CASSLATGGEAQYF. Here the CDR3 DNA reads TGTGCCAGCAGCTTGGCCACAGGGGGAGAGGCCCAGTACTTC.

V gene TRBV5-1 combines with J gene TRBJ1-3; D remains unclear. The CDR3 consists of 15 residues. The germline V gene has CDR1 SGHRS and CDR2 YFSETQ. Trimming took 5 bases from V and 0 from J, leaving 12 bases between them. CDR3 region: CASRSDGNSGNTIYF. CDR3 in DNA: TGCGCCAGCAGATCGGACGGGAACTCTGGAAACACCATATATTTT.

The chain combines TRBV25-1 with TRBJ1-2, with D uncertain. The CDR3 contains 12 residues. Deletions cut 4 bases from V and 5 bases from J, with 8 bases between. CDR1 and CDR2 (germline): MGHDK, SYGVNS. The CDR3 protein is CASSVPGYGYTF. The CDR3 coding sequence is TGTGCCAGCAGTGTACCCGGGTATGGCTACACCTTC.

There are a few counts of this clone. The chain is built from TRBV29-1 and TRBJ1-2, with D perhaps TRBD1 (6 bases). Germline V gives CDR1 SQVTM, CDR2 ANQGSEA. There are 13 residues in the CDR3. Trimming removed 6 bases from V and 2 bases from J, with 13 bases in between. CDR3 residues: CSVRQAYNYGYTF. The CDR3 DNA reads TGCAGCGTAAGACAGGCCTACAACTATGGCTACACCTTC.

The gene calls are TRBV7-9 and TRBJ2-5, with 12 nucleotides matching TRBD2. J was trimmed by 5 bases and V by 6 bases; bases with no gene match: 16. The CDR3 extends over 18 amino acids. The germline CDR1 and CDR2 sequences are SEHNR and FQNEAQ (reference sequence). The CDR3 sequence: CASSPRLAGDEGSETQYF. The CDR3 DNA reads as TGTGCCAGCAGTCCGAGACTAGCGGGGGATGAAGGGTCGGAGACCCAGTACTTC.

The chain links TRBV9 to TRBJ2-3; possibly TRBD2 for D (5 bases). This CDR3 spans 10 amino acids. Looked up from germline, CDR1 is SGDLS and CDR2 is YYNGEE. With 7 bases removed from V and 5 bases from J, the gap between germline ends came to 5 bases. CDR3 sequence (DNA): TGTGCCAGCGAGGGAGATACGCAGTATTTT. It codes for CASEGDTQYF.

In its sample, this clone was seen once. The chain links TRBV2 to TRBJ2-2; no firm D call. V gave up 7 bases and J gave up 4 bases, with 7 bases separating them. CDR1 and CDR2 from the germline V gene are SNHLY and FYNNEI. The CDR3 runs to 12 residues. CDR3 region: CASTDLTGELFF. For the CDR3, the DNA is TGTGCCAGCACCGACCTCACCGGGGAGCTGTTTTTT.

CDR3 protein: CASSLRTGGPYTEAFF. CDR3 DNA: TGTGCCAGCAGTTTAAGGACAGGGGGGCCGTACACTGAAGCTTTCTTT. The J gene is TRBJ1-1, the V gene TRBV28; the match to TRBD1 covers 10 bases. Germline CDR1 is MDHEN and CDR2 is SYDVKM. Trimming cost V 2 bases and J 3 bases; bases outside gene matches: 6. The CDR3 covers 16 residues.

V is TRBV15 and J is TRBJ2-1; D is perhaps TRBD2 (6 bases). The CDR3 has 16 amino acids. Germline V gene lookup returns CDR1 LNHNV and CDR2 YYDKDF (reference sequence). Trimming removed 0 bases from V and 4 bases from J, with 13 bases in between. For the CDR3, the DNA is TGTGCCACCAGCAGAGATAGAGCGGAGGGATACAATGAGCAGTTCTTC. This gives the protein CATSRDRAEGYNEQFF.

This chain links TRBV7-8 with TRBJ2-1; no firm D call. Trimming took 1 base from V and 8 from J, leaving 9 bases between them. The CDR3 is 13 amino acids. Germline-derived CDR1 and CDR2 are SGHVS and FQNEAQ. Written as DNA, the CDR3 is TGTGCCAGCAGCTTAGGTCTGGGCGATGAGCAGTTCTTC. Its protein product is CASSLGLGDEQFF.

The sample holds one count of this clone. This rearrangement joins TRBV2 to TRBJ2-1, with TRBD1 matching over 9 bases. The CDR3 loop spans 15 amino acids. Looked up from germline, CDR1 is SNHLY and CDR2 is FYNNEI. With V trimmed by 7 bases and J by 0 bases, 4 bases remained unmatched. In DNA form, the CDR3 reads TGTGCCAGCATTTGGGGACAGGGCTCCTACAATGAGCAGTTCTTC. This gives the protein CASIWGQGSYNEQFF.

The sample holds a few counts of this clone. The rearrangement links TRBV7-8 to TRBJ2-1, with D possibly matching TRBD2 (5 bases). Trimming removed 2 bases from V and 7 bases from J, with 12 bases in between. The CDR3 loop spans 14 amino acids. Germline lookup yields CDR1 SGHVS and CDR2 FQNEAQ. DNA for the CDR3: TGTGCCAGCAGCTTAATTTCCGGGGATAATGAGCAGTTCTTC. Protein sequence: CASSLISGDNEQFF. The whole variable domain, filled in from reference TRBV7-8 and TRBJ2-1, reads GAGVSQSPRYKVAKRGQDVALRCDPISGHVSLFWYQQALGQGPEFLTYFQNEAQLDKSGLPSDRFFAERPEGSVSTLKIQRTQQEDSAVYLCASSLISGDNEQFFGPGTRLTVL.

This clone was detected only a few times. CDR3 DNA sequence: TGTGCCCTCTCCTCCTCCACCAATGAGCAGTTCTTC. This codes for CALSSSTNEQFF. The rearrangement links TRBV10-3 to TRBJ2-1, with D hard to call. This CDR3 contains 12 residues. The ends were cut back, 11 bases at V and 6 bases at J, with 14 bases in the middle. Looked up from germline, CDR1 is ENHRY and CDR2 is SYGVKD.

The genes are TRBV7-6 and TRBJ1-2; D ambiguous. Germline V CDR1 and CDR2: SGHVS, FNYEAQ. This CDR3 is built from 14 residues. V was shortened by 7 bases and J by 2 bases, with 14 bases between the two germline ends. The CDR3, as DNA: TGTGCCAGCACCCCCCTGGCGACGAACTATGGCTACACCTTC. Protein sequence: CASTPLATNYGYTF.

This clone was counted between two and nine times. The chain links TRBV19 to TRBJ1-1; D might be TRBD1 (5 bases). V was clipped by 2 bases and J by 3 bases, with 10 bases between them. The CDR3 contains 14 residues. Germline-derived CDR1 and CDR2 are LNHDA and SQIVND (reference sequence). The CDR3 DNA is TGTGCCAGTAGTATACGTGGGGGAGACACTGAAGCTTTCTTT. This gives the protein CASSIRGGDTEAFF.

The V call is TRBV7-8, the J call TRBJ2-7, with D possibly TRBD2 on 5 matching bases. From germline, CDR1 is SGHVS and CDR2 FQNEAQ. The CDR3 is made up of 13 amino acids. V was trimmed by 2 bases and J by 7 bases, leaving 12 bases between them. The CDR3 spells CASSLYPGREQYF. Here the CDR3 DNA reads TGTGCCAGCAGCTTATATCCGGGAAGGGAGCAGTACTTC. The full variable domain, with the rest looked up from reference TRBV7-8 and TRBJ2-7, is GAGVSQSPRYKVAKRGQDVALRCDPISGHVSLFWYQQALGQGPEFLTYFQNEAQLDKSGLPSDRFFAERPEGSVSTLKIQRTQQEDSAVYLCASSLYPGREQYFGPGTRLTVT.

The chain joins TRBV5-1 to TRBJ1-2; a possible D gene is TRBD1 (6 bases). The CDR3 has 15 residues. Trimming stripped 2 bases from V and 8 bases from J, with 19 bases between. Germline values: CDR1 SGHRS, CDR2 YFSETQ. The CDR3 here is CASSFQGFSSRGYTF. The CDR3 bases are TGCGCCAGCAGCTTCCAGGGGTTTAGTTCGAGAGGCTACACCTTC.

The table lists this clone with a few counts. The chain couples TRBV27 to TRBJ2-3, with unresolved D. The CDR3 is 13 residues long. The V gene's germline CDR1 is MNHEY and CDR2 SMNVEV (reference sequence). Deletions cut 5 bases from V and 6 bases from J, with 12 bases between. CDR3 nucleotides: TGTGCCAGCAGTCCCTCCACCCCGGATACGCAGTATTTT. This gives the protein CASSPSTPDTQYF.

This clone was counted a few times. This chain joins TRBV29-1 and TRBJ2-7, with 7 positions matching TRBD1. The trim removed 7 bases at V and 4 bases at J, leaving 10 bases unmatched. The germline CDR1 and CDR2 sequences are SQVTM and ANQGSEA. The CDR3 sequence is 13 residues long. This chain's CDR3 is CSAELDRAYEQYF. The CDR3 coding sequence is TGCAGCGCGGAACTTGACAGGGCTTACGAGCAGTACTTC.

The chain combines TRBV9 with TRBJ2-1; no firm D call. V was trimmed by 3 bases and J by 0 bases, leaving 7 bases between them. Germline V gene sequence: CDR1 SGDLS, CDR2 YYNGEE. The CDR3 length is 14 residues. The DNA of the CDR3 is TGTGCCAGCAGCGCCTTGGGCTCCTACAATGAGCAGTTCTTC. This translates into CASSALGSYNEQFF.

The chain links TRBV6-5 to TRBJ2-3, with D possibly being TRBD1 (5 bases). CDR1 MNHEY and CDR2 SVGAGI come from the germline V gene. Trimming shortened V by 2 bases and J by 11 bases, and 8 bases separated the two germline ends. This CDR3 contains 11 residues. The CDR3 here is CASSYGALQYF. The CDR3 bases are TGTGCCAGCAGTTACGGGGCCCTGCAGTATTTT.

In its sample, this clone was seen once. This specimen includes other DNA sequences encoding the same CDR3. The V call is TRBV27, the J call TRBJ2-7; 7 nucleotides line up with TRBD1. Losses at the gene ends were 4 bases for V and 2 bases for J; bases not matched to a gene: 5. This CDR3 comprises 14 residues. CDR1 is MNHEY and CDR2 is SMNVEV in the germline V gene (reference sequence). As DNA, the CDR3 is TGTGCCAGCAGTTACTCAGGGGGTGCCTACGAGCAGTACTTC. Translated: CASSYSGGAYEQYF.

This chain connects TRBV2 to TRBJ2-1, with D perhaps matching TRBD1 (5 bases). The ends were cut back, 8 bases at V and 7 bases at J, with 6 bases in the middle. Germline CDR1 and CDR2: SNHLY and FYNNEI. The CDR3 has 10 residues. The CDR3 DNA reads TGTGCCAGCCAGGGAAATGAGCAGTTCTTC. This gives the protein CASQGNEQFF.

The rearrangement links TRBV28 to TRBJ2-7; tentative D call: TRBD1 (6 bases). Per the germline V gene, CDR1 is MDHEN and CDR2 is SYDVKM. This CDR3 comprises 13 residues. V was pared by 2 bases and J by 3 bases, with 8 bases between. The CDR3 DNA reads TGTGCCAGCAGTTTAGGGGGCCTCTACGAGCAGTACTTC. Translation: CASSLGGLYEQYF.

This clone was found a few times. Other DNA sequences from this sample encode an identical CDR3 as well. This chain connects TRBV7-9 to TRBJ1-5; 9 bases align to TRBD1. The CDR3 runs 14 residues. V lost 5 bases to trimming and J lost 4 bases; unmatched junction nucleotides: 3. CDR1 is SEHNR, CDR2 FQNEAQ, per germline (reference sequence). The CDR3 is CASSPGQGNQPQHF. CDR3 DNA sequence: TGTGCCAGCAGCCCCGGACAGGGGAATCAGCCCCAGCATTTT.

This sequence joins TRBV20-1 and TRBJ2-1; D perhaps matches TRBD2 (6 bases). This CDR3 region has 11 residues. The germline V gene encodes CDR1 DFQATT and CDR2 SNEGSKA (reference sequence). CDR3 nucleotides: TGCGCGGGGCGGGTCTACAATGAGCAGTTCTTC. Its protein is CAGRVYNEQFF.

The chain recombines TRBV25-1 with TRBJ1-2, with unresolved D. V dropped 8 bases and J dropped 6 bases, with 10 bases sitting between them. In germline, CDR1 is MGHDK, CDR2 SYGVNS. The CDR3 has 11 residues. CDR3 protein: CASEAPNGYTF. Written as DNA, the CDR3 is TGTGCCAGCGAGGCCCCGAATGGCTACACCTTC.

About this clone itself: In the same sample, other DNA sequences code for this CDR3. This rearrangement joins TRBV29-1 to TRBJ1-2; the D is unclear. The CDR3 has 12 amino acids. V shed 3 bases and J shed 4 bases, with 9 bases lying between them. Germline CDR1 is SQVTM and CDR2 is ANQGSEA. DNA for the CDR3: TGCAGCGTTGAGGACCGGGGCTATGGCTACACCTTC. It specifies CSVEDRGYGYTF.

This clone was seen just once. The J gene is TRBJ2-7, the V gene TRBV6-6, with 11 positions matching TRBD2. Germline V gives CDR1 MNHNY, CDR2 SVGAGI (reference sequence). This CDR3 is built from 16 residues. Trimming cost V 0 bases and J 2 bases; bases outside gene matches: 3. The CDR3 sequence is CASSYSLAGGTYEQYF. The CDR3 coding sequence is TGTGCCAGCAGTTACTCTCTAGCGGGGGGAACCTACGAGCAGTACTTC.